This T cell receptor beta chain was sequenced during a study of tumor-infiltrating lymphocytes in primary liver carcinoma. Whole-study context: The patient population consisted of men and women between 30 and 69 years of age. There were roughly 3.65 to 8 million productive TCRbeta reads per sample, a yield similar across tissue types.

Between roughly 18 and 30 mg of unsorted bulk tissue served as the source from which RNA and DNA were co-extracted. By share, this clonotype ranks as medium-sized. Its antigen remains unknown. The template, about 550 ng total RNA, yielded TCR beta cDNA made with a constant-region primer. Three nested multiplex PCR rounds, a slightly modified ARM-PCR, produced the libraries for TCR beta. TCRdb reanalysed the multiplex PCR reads using MiXCR and keeps one entry per CDR3 protein. The sample has 90,000 to 150,000 distinct CDR3 sequences, under 70% seen once. Overall study findings and caveats: A significantly higher top-250-clone fraction was recorded for tumors than for blood (p = 0.039).

The TCR was taken from a woman aged 60-75 years with primary liver carcinoma and hepatitis B virus infection. Sequenced input: tumor-adjacent normal liver tissue.

In DNA, the CDR3 is TGTGCCAGCAGCTTAGAAAACAAGCCCACGCGATATGGCTACACCTTC. This gives the protein CASSLENKPTRYGYTF. The chain joins TRBV11-2 to TRBJ1-2; D unclear. Per the germline V gene, CDR1 is SGHAT and CDR2 is FQNNGV. CDR3 size: 16 residues. V was clipped by 0 bases and J by 5 bases, with 16 bases between them.